Listed below are T cell receptor beta chains from one sample, sequenced in a study of early T cells in non-severe SARS-CoV-2 infection. TCRdb itself ran the 5' RACE reads through MiXCR, one entry per CDR3 protein. The sample consists of some 67,000 distinct CDR3 sequences, roughly 13% of them appearing once. The sample was whole blood. These receptors came from an adult who was a healthcare worker with PCR-confirmed SARS-CoV-2 infection or an uninfected control (not recorded which). Both conserved end residues are part of each CDR3. Fields, in order: clone size, V gene, J gene, D gene, CDR3 DNA, CDR3 protein. D genes are given only for firm matches. Clone size is given for some rows only: seen once, a few or many times, or a class if the clone is expanded.

clone size: many; V gene: TRBV11-2; J gene: TRBJ2-1; D gene: .; CDR3 DNA: TGTGCCAGCAGCTTAGAGTTGAGATACAATGAGCAGTTCTTC; CDR3 protein: CASSLELRYNEQFF
clone size: few; V gene: TRBV4-2; J gene: TRBJ2-5; D gene: .; CDR3 DNA: TGTGCCAGCAGCCAAGACCCGGGCTGGGAGACCCAGTACTTC; CDR3 protein: CASSQDPGWETQYF
clone size: .; V gene: TRBV9; J gene: TRBJ2-1; D gene: .; CDR3 DNA: TGTGCCAGCAGCGTAGGAGGGAGCGCGTCCTACAATGAGCAGTTCTTC; CDR3 protein: CASSVGGSASYNEQFF
clone size: many; V gene: TRBV29-1; J gene: TRBJ1-1; D gene: .; CDR3 DNA: TGCAGCGTGGGCCAGGGGACGAACACTGAAGCTTTCTTT; CDR3 protein: CSVGQGTNTEAFF
clone size: many; V gene: TRBV20-1; J gene: TRBJ2-1; D gene: .; CDR3 DNA: TGCAGTGCGGACCCTGGGACTGTTTACAATGAGCAGTTCTTC; CDR3 protein: CSADPGTVYNEQFF
clone size: few; V gene: TRBV7-2; J gene: TRBJ2-7; D gene: .; CDR3 DNA: TGTGCCAGCAGCTTAGTGGGCGTGAACTCCTACGAGCAGTACTTC; CDR3 protein: CASSLVGVNSYEQYF
clone size: many; V gene: TRBV7-9; J gene: TRBJ1-6; D gene: TRBD1; CDR3 DNA: TGTGCCAGCAGCTTAAAACAGGGGATCTCACCCCTCCACTTT; CDR3 protein: CASSLKQGISPLHF
clone size: medium-sized; V gene: TRBV7-9; J gene: TRBJ1-3; D gene: .; CDR3 DNA: TGTGCCAGCAGCTTAGGGCCGTACTACTCTGGAAACACCATATATTTT; CDR3 protein: CASSLGPYYSGNTIYF
clone size: many; V gene: TRBV7-6; J gene: TRBJ2-7; D gene: TRBD2; CDR3 DNA: TGTGCCAGCAGCTTGACTAGCGGGGTACTTCCCTACGAGCAGTACTTC; CDR3 protein: CASSLTSGVLPYEQYF
clone size: many; V gene: TRBV12-5; J gene: TRBJ2-2; D gene: .; CDR3 DNA: TGTGCTAGTGCCTTCACCGGGGAGCTGTTTTTT; CDR3 protein: CASAFTGELFF
clone size: many; V gene: TRBV20-1; J gene: TRBJ2-1; D gene: TRBD1; CDR3 DNA: TGCAGTGCTAGAGATCGCAGGGGGAGCTCCTACAATGAGCAGTTCTTC; CDR3 protein: CSARDRRGSSYNEQFF
clone size: many; V gene: TRBV10-2; J gene: TRBJ2-7; D gene: .; CDR3 DNA: TGCGCCACCAAAGGGTTTTTGGACGGACAGTACTTC; CDR3 protein: CATKGFLDGQYF
clone size: few; V gene: TRBV29-1; J gene: TRBJ2-2; D gene: .; CDR3 DNA: TGCAGCGTCTTTCGAGGGAGCGCGAACACCGGGGAGCTGTTTTTT; CDR3 protein: CSVFRGSANTGELFF
clone size: .; V gene: TRBV7-2; J gene: TRBJ1-2; D gene: TRBD1; CDR3 DNA: TGTGCCAGCAGGAGGGACAGGGCCGGGGGCTACACCTTC; CDR3 protein: CASRRDRAGGYTF
clone size: many; V gene: TRBV6-1; J gene: TRBJ1-5; D gene: .; CDR3 DNA: TGTGCCAGCAGAGGAGATCTTAATCAGCCCCAGCATTTT; CDR3 protein: CASRGDLNQPQHF
clone size: .; V gene: TRBV6-6; J gene: TRBJ1-1; D gene: .; CDR3 DNA: TGTGCCAGCAGCACTGAGGGGGCTGAAGCTTTCTTT; CDR3 protein: CASSTEGAEAFF
clone size: few; V gene: TRBV6-5; J gene: TRBJ2-2; D gene: .; CDR3 DNA: TGTGCCAGCAGACTAACGACAGACACCGGGGAGCTGTTTTTT; CDR3 protein: CASRLTTDTGELFF
clone size: many; V gene: TRBV4-1; J gene: TRBJ2-2; D gene: .; CDR3 DNA: TGCGCCAGCAGACAAAACAGAGATCCCACCGGGGAGCTGTTTTTT; CDR3 protein: CASRQNRDPTGELFF
clone size: few; V gene: TRBV7-9; J gene: TRBJ1-1; D gene: .; CDR3 DNA: TGTGCCAGCAGCCGCACCGTGAACACTGAAGCTTTCTTT; CDR3 protein: CASSRTVNTEAFF
clone size: few; V gene: TRBV7-9; J gene: TRBJ2-3; D gene: .; CDR3 DNA: TGTGCCAGCAGCCCCGGACATGCCTTTAGCACAGATACGCAGTATTTT; CDR3 protein: CASSPGHAFSTDTQYF